The rows below give T cell receptor beta chains drawn from one sample of a study of OX40 agonist ivuxolimab in advanced cancers. The repertoire was sequenced with immunoSEQ multiplex PCR; TCRdb's copy has only in-frame clones and lacks some. The table has about 17,000 clones, around 80% seen once. The sample in question was CD4+ or CD8+ T cells sorted from blood, obtained in a trial of the OX40 agonist ivuxolimab. These receptors all come from an adult with an advanced solid tumor such as melanoma, head and neck, liver or kidney cancer. The CDR3 runs from the conserved cysteine through the conserved F or W. A D gene is named only where the DNA matches it firmly. Clone size, where shown, is once, few, many, or a class for clones that have expanded.

TRBJ1-1 | TRBD1 | TRBV11-1 | NA | CASSKGQMNTEAFF | TGTGCCAGCAGCAAGGGACAGATGAACACTGAAGCTTTCTTT
TRBJ1-1 | NA | TRBV27 | NA | CASSSRTEAHEAFF | TGTGCCAGCAGTAGTAGGACAGAGGCCCATGAAGCTTTCTTT
TRBJ2-2 | NA | TRBV7-2 | NA | CASSLASGTGELFF | TGTGCCAGCAGCTTAGCTTCCGGCACCGGGGAGCTGTTTTTT
TRBJ2-5 | NA | TRBV4-1 | NA | CASSLALEQETQYF | TGTGCCAGCAGCTTAGCCCTTGAGCAAGAGACCCAGTACTTC
TRBJ2-3 | TRBD2 | TRBV7-2 | NA | CASRLLAGTSTDTQYF | TGTGCCAGCAGGTTACTAGCGGGGACTAGCACAGATACGCAGTATTTT
TRBJ2-2 | TRBD1 | TRBV7-9 | NA | CASSLSVQGANTGELFF | TGTGCCAGCAGCTTATCGGTACAGGGGGCCAACACCGGGGAGCTGTTTTTT
TRBJ1-1 | NA | TRBV15 | NA | CATSSGGANTEAFF | TGTGCCACCAGCAGCGGGGGGGCTAACACTGAAGCTTTCTTT
TRBJ2-7 | TRBD1 | TRBV5-8 | NA | CASSPPQGHYEQYF | TGTGCCAGCAGCCCCCCACAGGGGCACTACGAGCAGTACTTC
TRBJ1-2 | NA | TRBV10-2 | NA | CASSDSGYLNYGYTF | TGCGCCAGCAGTGATTCCGGATATTTAAACTATGGCTACACCTTC
TRBJ2-7 | NA | TRBV11-2 | NA | CASSSNTYEQYF | TGTGCCAGCAGCTCCAATACCTACGAGCAGTACTTC
TRBJ2-5 | TRBD2 | TRBV9 | NA | CASSVGLAGGEETQYF | TGTGCCAGCAGCGTAGGTCTAGCGGGAGGTGAGGAGACCCAGTACTTC
TRBJ1-1 | NA | TRBV9 | NA | CASSALEGWTEAFF | TGTGCCAGCAGCGCCCTGGAGGGGTGGACTGAAGCTTTCTTT
TRBJ2-7 | NA | TRBV7-2 | NA | CASSLGSTGYEQYF | TGTGCCAGCAGCCTTGGCTCGACCGGCTACGAGCAGTACTTC
TRBJ2-7 | TRBD1 | TRBV5-4 | once | CASSLGTGGSEQYF | TGTGCCAGCAGCTTGGGGACAGGGGGCTCCGAGCAGTACTTC
TRBJ1-1 | TRBD1 | TRBV27 | once | CASSLWRGQTEAFF | TGTGCCAGCAGTTTATGGAGGGGGCAAACTGAAGCTTTCTTT
TRBJ2-3 | NA | TRBV4-3 | NA | CASSQTEGNTQYF | TGCGCCAGCAGCCAAACGGAGGGCAATACGCAGTATTTT
TRBJ2-7 | NA | TRBV4-2 | NA | CASSQDRSYEQYF | TGTGCCAGCAGCCAAGATCGGAGTTACGAGCAGTACTTC
TRBJ1-5 | NA | TRBV4-1 | NA | CASSQRSGGFPSNQPQHF | TGCGCCAGCAGCCAAAGGAGCGGAGGTTTTCCGAGCAATCAGCCCCAGCATTTT
TRBJ2-5 | NA | TRBV4-3 | NA | CASSQDFQGPLETQYF | TGCGCCAGCAGCCAAGATTTTCAGGGACCTTTAGAGACCCAGTACTTC
TRBJ2-3 | NA | TRBV2 | NA | CASITGGIDTQYF | TGTGCCAGCATTACTGGGGGGATTGATACGCAGTATTTT
TRBJ2-1 | NA | TRBV19 | NA | CASGYNEQFF | TGTGCCAGTGGCTACAATGAGCAGTTCTTC
TRBJ2-1 | TRBD1 | TRBV6-9 | NA | CASSPGQGTYNEQFF | TGTGCCAGCAGTCCCGGACAGGGAACCTACAATGAGCAGTTCTTC